These 26 T cell receptor beta chains share one sample of origin, sequenced in a study of beta chain features in type 1 diabetes. Every bit of the isolated RNA underwent reverse transcription, so sequencing read expressed TCRB transcripts. Sequenced by immunoSEQ multiplex PCR; TCRdb stores in-frame clones only, minus some. There are about 340,000 clones in the sample; less than 9.5% occur only once, and 0.44% lies in the top ten. Sequencing input: central memory CD4+ T cells from blood. All receptors come from a woman younger than 30 in good health.

V usage is TRBV7-2 and J usage is TRBJ2-3; D gene ambiguous. Germline loops: CDR1 SGHTA, CDR2 FQGNSA. Trimming took 5 bases from V and 2 from J, leaving 5 bases between them. The CDR3 is 12 amino acids. The chain's CDR3 is CASSPITDTQYF. Written as DNA, the CDR3 is TGTGCCAGCAGCCCGATCACAGATACGCAGTATTTT.

The rearrangement uses TRBV2 and TRBJ2-7; D tentatively fits TRBD1 or TRBD2 (5 bases each). CDR1 SNHLY and CDR2 FYNNEI come from the germline V gene. Trimming pared 5 bases from V and 6 bases from J, leaving 20 bases between. The CDR3 runs 15 residues. The CDR3, as DNA: TGTGCCAGCAGTCCCGGGGCAGCATGGGGCCTCGAGCAGTACTTC. Translation: CASSPGAAWGLEQYF. Supplemented by reference TRBV2 and TRBJ2-7, the full variable domain reads EPEVTQTPSHQVTQMGQEVILRCVPISNHLYFYWYRQILGQKVEFLVSFYNNEISEKSEIFDDQFSVERPDGSNFTLKIRSTKLEDSAMYFCASSPGAAWGLEQYFGPGTRLTVT.

The chain uses TRBV9 and TRBJ1-2; TRBD1 aligns across 8 bases. Germline loops: CDR1 SGDLS, CDR2 YYNGEE. This CDR3 is 15 amino acids long. V trimming: 0 bases; J trimming: 3 bases; junction bases outside the gene matches: 4. CDR3 sequence (DNA): TGTGCCAGCAGCGTAGGCCACAGGGGGGACTATGGCTACACCTTC. Translated, it gives CASSVGHRGDYGYTF.

This clone showed up just a few times. The chain joins TRBV9 to TRBJ2-1, with 13 bases lining up with TRBD2. V was pared by 4 bases and J by 10 bases, with 8 bases of the junction left unmatched. Germline CDR1 SGDLS, CDR2 YYNGEE. The CDR3 extends over 15 amino acids. This chain's CDR3 is CASSPLGLAGNEQFF. For the CDR3, the DNA is TGTGCCAGCAGCCCCCTGGGACTAGCGGGAAACGAGCAGTTCTTC.

This clone was counted between two and nine times. The chain joins TRBV7-2 to TRBJ2-7; 7 bases align to TRBD2. V lost 5 bases and J lost 6; bases outside the gene matches: 13. The CDR3 totals 15 residues. The germline V gene has CDR1 SGHTA and CDR2 FQGNSA. The CDR3: CASSRNRAGEGEQYF. The CDR3 region has the DNA TGTGCCAGCAGCCGCAATCGGGCGGGAGAAGGCGAGCAGTACTTC. Supplemented by reference TRBV7-2 and TRBJ2-7, the full variable domain reads GAGVSQSPSNKVTEKGKDVELRCDPISGHTALYWYRQSLGQGLEFLIYFQGNSAPDKSGLPSDRFSAERTGGSVSTLTIQRTQQEDSAVYLCASSRNRAGEGEQYFGPGTRLTVT.

In this sample, this clone turned up a few times. The CDR3 sequence is CASSQVSRTADSYNEQFF. In nucleotides, the CDR3 is TGCGCCAGCAGCCAAGTATCGAGAACAGCGGACTCCTACAATGAGCAGTTCTTC. The genes are TRBV23-1 and TRBJ2-1; D may be TRBD2 (5 bases). TRBV23-1 qualifies as an ORF whose function is uncertain. The V end was cut by 6 bases, the J end by 0 bases, with 21 bases between. CDR3 length equals 18 residues.

Of note for this clone: Other DNA sequences within the sample encode an identical CDR3. CDR3 coding DNA: TGCGCCAGCAGCTCGGGGGTGCAAGAGACCCAGTACTTC. It yields the protein CASSSGVQETQYF. The rearrangement joins TRBV5-1 to TRBJ2-5; TRBD2 might be the D (6 bases). This CDR3 spans 13 amino acids. Germline V gene lookup returns CDR1 SGHRS and CDR2 YFSETQ. V dropped 3 bases and J dropped 2 bases, with 8 bases sitting between them.

This clone was counted only a few times. CDR3: CASNPQGRLGEQYF. In DNA form, the CDR3 reads TGTGCCAGCAACCCACAGGGGAGGCTTGGCGAGCAGTACTTC. The V and J genes are TRBV19 and TRBJ2-7; D perhaps matches TRBD1 (7 bases). The CDR3 extends over 14 amino acids. Germline assignment: CDR1 LNHDA and CDR2 SQIVND (reference sequence). V lost 9 bases and J 6 bases, leaving 21 bases between the germline ends.

The table lists this clone with many counts. The chain employs TRBV14 and TRBJ1-1; no firm D call. The CDR3 is 11 amino acids. V dropped 3 bases and J dropped 6 bases, with 5 bases sitting between them. CDR1 and CDR2 from the germline V gene are SGHDN and FVKESK. CDR3 sequence (DNA): TGTGCCAGCAGCCACGGAGCTGAAGCTTTCTTT. Residues: CASSHGAEAFF.

The V and J genes are TRBV10-3 and TRBJ2-5, with TRBD1 matching 7 bases. This CDR3 has 16 residues. Germline assignment: CDR1 ENHRY and CDR2 SYGVKD. J gave up 0 bases and V 3 bases, and 7 bases lay outside the gene matches. CDR3 in amino acids: CAISERGRRYQETQYF. In DNA, the CDR3 is TGTGCCATCAGTGAAAGGGGGCGGAGGTACCAAGAGACCCAGTACTTC.

The chain employs TRBV5-6 and TRBJ2-4; no definite D call. The CDR3 runs to 15 residues. CDR1 is SGHDT and CDR2 is YYEEEE in the germline V gene. Deletions cut 3 bases from V and 0 bases from J, with 10 bases between. CDR3 coding DNA: TGTGCCAGCAGCTCCCGACGGCTAGCCAAAAACATTCAGTACTTC. It encodes CASSSRRLAKNIQYF. The whole variable domain, filled in from reference TRBV5-6 and TRBJ2-4, reads DAGVTQSPTHLIKTRGQQVTLRCSPKSGHDTVSWYQQALGQGPQFIFQYYEEEERQRGNFPDRFSGHQFPNYSSELNVNALLLGDSALYLCASSSRRLAKNIQYFGAGTRLSVL.

This clone showed up just a few times. The chain employs TRBV18 and TRBJ2-3; no reliable D call. CDR1 KGHSH and CDR2 LQKENI come from the germline V gene. V was trimmed by 4 bases and J by 1 base, leaving 12 bases between them. CDR3 length equals 15 residues. The CDR3 here is CASSQDSFGTDTQYF. CDR3 bases: TGTGCCAGCTCACAAGATAGCTTTGGCACAGATACGCAGTATTTT.

This clone has ten or more counts. V gene TRBV10-3 combines with J gene TRBJ2-7, with 12 bases aligning to TRBD2. Germline V gene sequence: CDR1 ENHRY, CDR2 SYGVKD. This CDR3 is 19 amino acids long. J lost 2 bases, V lost 3 bases, and 14 bases had no gene match. CDR3 loop: CAISEYGLAGLFDTYEQYF. The CDR3 coding sequence is TGTGCCATCAGTGAATACGGACTAGCGGGATTATTCGATACCTACGAGCAGTACTTC.

This clone turned up a few times. CDR3 DNA: TGTGCCAGCTCATCTTGGGAGTACGAGCAGTACTTC. Protein product: CASSSWEYEQYF. V and J are TRBV18 and TRBJ2-7, with D possibly being TRBD2 (5 bases). The CDR3 totals 12 residues. V was cut by 5 bases and J by 4 bases, with 9 bases left in between. Germline V lookup: CDR1 KGHSH, CDR2 LQKENI. Looking up the rest from reference TRBV18 and TRBJ2-7 gives the full variable domain: NAGVMQNPRHLVRRRGQEARLRCSPMKGHSHVYWYRQLPEEGLKFMVYLQKENIIDESGMPKERFSAEFPKEGPSILRIQQVVRGDSAAYFCASSSWEYEQYFGPGTRLTVT.

This clone has a handful of counts. The chain employs TRBV18 and TRBJ1-5, with D possibly TRBD1 on 5 matching bases. Per germline, CDR1 KGHSH and CDR2 LQKENI. The CDR3 has 15 amino acids. Trimming removed 6 bases at V and 7 bases at J, with 19 bases between. CDR3 protein: CASSGNQGTGQPQHF. The CDR3 DNA is TGTGCCAGCTCTGGGAACCAGGGAACGGGGCAGCCCCAGCATTTT.

In this sample, this clone turned up a few times. The genes are TRBV29-1 and TRBJ2-1; D is possibly TRBD1 or TRBD2 (7 bases each). V dropped 6 bases and J dropped 2 bases, with 14 bases sitting between them. Germline V gene lookup returns CDR1 SQVTM and CDR2 ANQGSEA. The CDR3 length is 14 residues. The DNA of the CDR3 is TGCAGCGTATGGGAGGGGGCCGCCTACAATGAGCAGTTCTTC. Its protein product is CSVWEGAAYNEQFF.

This clone has a count of ten or more. The chain links TRBV10-3 to TRBJ1-1, with D possibly TRBD1 on 6 matching bases. The CDR3 totals 13 residues. V was clipped by 11 bases and J by 0 bases, with 13 bases between them. Germline assignment: CDR1 ENHRY and CDR2 SYGVKD. The CDR3 here is CAVADSMNTEAFF. The CDR3 DNA follows: TGTGCCGTGGCGGACAGCATGAACACTGAAGCTTTCTTT.

This clone was seen a handful of times. The chain joins TRBV20-1 to TRBJ2-5, with D hard to call. Germline lookup yields CDR1 DFQATT and CDR2 SNEGSKA (reference sequence). Trimming shortened V by 5 bases and J by 5 bases, and 9 bases separated the two germline ends. The CDR3 length is 11 residues. The CDR3 DNA follows: TGCAGTGCTCCTCGGCGGGAGACCCAGTACTTC. It specifies CSAPRRETQYF.

V usage is TRBV7-8 and J usage is TRBJ2-1; D is uncertain. This CDR3 is built from 16 residues. Germline CDR1 reads SGHVS; CDR2 reads FQNEAQ. Deletions cut 8 bases from V and 6 bases from J, with 23 bases between. The CDR3 protein is CASATSGSLIGNEQFF. The DNA of the CDR3 is TGTGCCAGCGCGACTTCAGGTAGCCTGATCGGCAATGAGCAGTTCTTC.

This clone was observed a few times. The chain combines TRBV19 with TRBJ2-6; D uncertain. V lost 6 bases to trimming and J lost 0 bases, with 9 bases between them. Germline V gene sequence: CDR1 LNHDA, CDR2 SQIVND (reference sequence). The CDR3 contains 15 residues. CDR3 amino acids: CASSPWLSGANVLTF. The CDR3 DNA is TGTGCCAGTAGCCCGTGGCTCTCTGGGGCCAACGTCCTGACTTTC.

This chain uses TRBV9 with TRBJ2-1, with D possibly TRBD2 on 6 matching bases. Germline loops: CDR1 SGDLS, CDR2 YYNGEE. V lost 3 bases and J 6 bases, leaving 25 bases between the germline ends. The length of the CDR3 is 18 residues. As DNA, the CDR3 is TGTGCCAGCAGCGCGAAAGGTGTGACTAGTCTATCGTCCAATGAGCAGTTCTTC. Protein product: CASSAKGVTSLSSNEQFF.

The chain combines TRBV7-3 with TRBJ1-2, with D perhaps matching TRBD1 (5 bases). CDR1 is SGHTA, CDR2 FQGTGA, per germline. This CDR3 has 15 amino acids. Trimming stripped 1 base from V and 6 bases from J, with 15 bases between. In nucleotides, the CDR3 is TGTGCCAGCAGCTTAATCGGCAGGGATGATGATGGCTACACCTTC. This codes for CASSLIGRDDDGYTF.

This clone was observed a few times. The V call is TRBV29-1, the J call TRBJ2-5; 12 bases align to TRBD2. The tail of the sequence fits TRBJ2-7 better, so the J call may be wrong. The CDR3 contains 18 residues. The V gene's germline CDR1 is SQVTM and CDR2 ANQGSEA. As DNA, the CDR3 is TGCAGCGTTGTAGGGCGACTAGCGGGAGCCCCCAGCTCCTACGAGCAGTACTTC. As protein: CSVVGRLAGAPSSYEQYF.

This clone was counted only a few times. The DNA for the CDR3 is TGTGCCAGCAGTTTATTCGCCGGGACAGGGGTTATGCAGCCCCAGCATTTT. Translating gives CASSLFAGTGVMQPQHF. The chain is built from TRBV27 and TRBJ1-5; 10 nucleotides match TRBD1. J lost 7 bases, V lost 1 base, and 10 bases had no gene match. The CDR3 spans 17 residues. The germline V gene has CDR1 MNHEY and CDR2 SMNVEV (reference sequence).

The rearrangement links TRBV28 to TRBJ2-5; 7 bases are a match to TRBD1. Per germline, CDR1 MDHEN and CDR2 SYDVKM. This CDR3 has 15 amino acids. Trimming at V came to 2 bases and at J to 5 bases, leaving 8 bases not matched to a gene. In nucleotides, the CDR3 is TGTGCCAGCAGTTTAACGCAGGGGGTTGTGGAGACCCAGTACTTC. Its translation is CASSLTQGVVETQYF. Full variable domain (remainder filled in from reference TRBV28 and TRBJ2-5): DVKVTQSSRYLVKRTGEKVFLECVQDMDHENMFWYRQDPGLGLRLIYFSYDVKMKEKGDIPEGYSVSREKKERFSLILESASTNQTSMYLCASSLTQGVVETQYFGPGTRLLVL.

This clone has a handful of counts. This chain links TRBV25-1 with TRBJ2-2, with 10 bases lining up with TRBD2. Trimming at V came to 6 bases and at J to 2 bases, leaving 6 bases not matched to a gene. This CDR3 comprises 16 residues. CDR1 is MGHDK and CDR2 is SYGVNS in the germline V gene. CDR3 coding DNA: TGTGCCAGCAGCGGGGGACTAGCGATAAACACCGGGGAGCTGTTTTTT. Its translation is CASSGGLAINTGELFF.